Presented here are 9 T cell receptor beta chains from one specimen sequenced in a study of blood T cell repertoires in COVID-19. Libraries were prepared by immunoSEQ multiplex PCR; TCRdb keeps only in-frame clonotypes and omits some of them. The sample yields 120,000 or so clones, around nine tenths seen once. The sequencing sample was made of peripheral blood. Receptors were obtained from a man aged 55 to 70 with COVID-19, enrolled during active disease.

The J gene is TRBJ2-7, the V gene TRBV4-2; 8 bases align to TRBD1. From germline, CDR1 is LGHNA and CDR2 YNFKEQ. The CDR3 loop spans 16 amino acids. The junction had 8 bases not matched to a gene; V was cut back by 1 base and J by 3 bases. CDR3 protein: CASSQASGQGLYEQYF. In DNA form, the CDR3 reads TGTGCCAGCAGCCAAGCCTCCGGACAGGGCCTCTACGAGCAGTACTTC.

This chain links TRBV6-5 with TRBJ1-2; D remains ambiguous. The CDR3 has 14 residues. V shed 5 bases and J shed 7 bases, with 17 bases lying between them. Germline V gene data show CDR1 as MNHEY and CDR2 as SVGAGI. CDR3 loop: CASSPTFKEGGYTF. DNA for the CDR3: TGTGCCAGCAGTCCTACCTTTAAAGAGGGTGGCTACACCTTC.

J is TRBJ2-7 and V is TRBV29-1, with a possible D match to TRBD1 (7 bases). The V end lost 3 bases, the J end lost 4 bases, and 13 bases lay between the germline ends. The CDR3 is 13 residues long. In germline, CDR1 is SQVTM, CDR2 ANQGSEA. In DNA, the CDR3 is TGCAGCGTTGACAGGGGGGCCGGGTACGAGCAGTACTTC. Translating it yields CSVDRGAGYEQYF.

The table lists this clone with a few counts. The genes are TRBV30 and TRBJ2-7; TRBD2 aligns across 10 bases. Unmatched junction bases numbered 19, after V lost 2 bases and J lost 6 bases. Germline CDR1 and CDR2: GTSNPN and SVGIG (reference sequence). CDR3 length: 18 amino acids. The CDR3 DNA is TGTGCCTGGAGTCCCGCGCCTAGCGGGAGTGTGGAGCTGGGCGAGCAGTACTTC. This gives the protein CAWSPAPSGSVELGEQYF.

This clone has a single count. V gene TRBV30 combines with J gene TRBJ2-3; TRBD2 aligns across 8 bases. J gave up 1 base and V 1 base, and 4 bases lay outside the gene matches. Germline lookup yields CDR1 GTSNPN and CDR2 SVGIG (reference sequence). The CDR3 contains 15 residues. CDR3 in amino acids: CAWSESGRGTDTQYF. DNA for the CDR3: TGTGCCTGGAGTGAAAGCGGGAGAGGCACAGATACGCAGTATTTT.

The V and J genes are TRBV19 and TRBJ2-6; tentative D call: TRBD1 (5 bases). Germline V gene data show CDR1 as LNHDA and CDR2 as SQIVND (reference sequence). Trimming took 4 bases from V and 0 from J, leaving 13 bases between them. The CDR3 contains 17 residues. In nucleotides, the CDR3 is TGTGCCAGTAGTACGACAGTGTACCGCTCTGGGGCCAACGTCCTGACTTTC. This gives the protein CASSTTVYRSGANVLTF.

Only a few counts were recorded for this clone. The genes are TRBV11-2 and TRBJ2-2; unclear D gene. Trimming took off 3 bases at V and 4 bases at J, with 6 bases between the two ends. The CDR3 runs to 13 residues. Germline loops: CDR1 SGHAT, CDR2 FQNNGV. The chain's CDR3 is CASSFIGTGELFF. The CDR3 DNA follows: TGTGCCAGCAGCTTTATCGGCACCGGGGAGCTGTTTTTT.

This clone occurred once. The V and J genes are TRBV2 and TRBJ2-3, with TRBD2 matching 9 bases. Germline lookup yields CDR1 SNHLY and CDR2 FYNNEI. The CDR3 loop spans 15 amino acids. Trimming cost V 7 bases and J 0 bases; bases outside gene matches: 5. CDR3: CASIRLAVSTDTQYF. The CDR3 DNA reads TGTGCCAGCATTCGACTAGCGGTTAGCACAGATACGCAGTATTTT.

CDR3 residues: CATDQRRLESSYNEQFF. CDR3 DNA sequence: TGTGCCACCGACCAGCGGAGGCTGGAGAGCTCCTACAATGAGCAGTTCTTC. The chain uses TRBV2 and TRBJ2-1; a possible D gene is TRBD2 (5 bases). In germline, CDR1 is SNHLY, CDR2 FYNNEI. The V and J ends lost 10 bases and 0 bases respectively, with 22 bases between them. This CDR3 comprises 17 residues.